The clone carrying this T cell receptor (beta chain) was picked up many times. HTBI primers from iRepertoire and Arm-PCR of CDR3 regions yielded the TCR beta libraries. TCRdb recomputed calls from the multiplex PCR reads with MiXCR, one row per CDR3 protein. The profile covers over 450,000 distinct CDR3 sequences, with around 12% appearing a single time and about 8.3% taken by the ten largest. This record belongs to a study of regulatory T cells in long-lasting Graves disease. Trimming took off 4 bases at V and 10 bases at J, with 14 bases between the two ends. This CDR3 has 14 amino acids. Germline V gives CDR1 MNHEY, CDR2 SVGAGI. The time point here: newly diagnosed GD, antithyroid drugs for less than 3 months. PBMCs were the source of the RNA used for TCR sequencing. The data were also submitted as part of a second study, on T cells in Graves' hyperthyroidism and ophthalmopathy.

The chain links TRBV6-5 to TRBJ1-6; possibly TRBD1 for D (5 bases). This TCR came from a woman in her thirties with Graves disease. Material: peripheral blood mononuclear cells (PBMCs), obtained at new diagnosis, from a patient treated with antithyroid drugs. In nucleotides, the CDR3 is TGTGCCAGCAGTTCCAGGGAACGAGGCTCACCCCTCCACTTT. Translating it yields CASSSRERGSPLHF.